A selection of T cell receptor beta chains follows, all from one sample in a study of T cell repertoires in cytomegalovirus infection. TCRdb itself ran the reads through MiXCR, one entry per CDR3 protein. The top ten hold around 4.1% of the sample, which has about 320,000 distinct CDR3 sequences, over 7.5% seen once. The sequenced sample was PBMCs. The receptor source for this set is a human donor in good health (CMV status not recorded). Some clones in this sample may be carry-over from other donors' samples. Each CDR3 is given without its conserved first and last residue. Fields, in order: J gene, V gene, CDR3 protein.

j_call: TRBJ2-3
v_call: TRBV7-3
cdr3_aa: ASSLFGMTDTQY

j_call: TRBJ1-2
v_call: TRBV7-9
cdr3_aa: ASSLSGRLEDGYT

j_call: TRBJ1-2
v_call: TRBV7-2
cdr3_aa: ASSPNPPANYGYT

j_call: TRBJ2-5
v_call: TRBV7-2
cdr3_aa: ASSLEPRGQSQETQY

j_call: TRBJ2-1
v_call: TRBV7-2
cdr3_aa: ASSFWGGSSYNEQF

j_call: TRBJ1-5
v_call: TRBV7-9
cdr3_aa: ASSLADRGNQPQH

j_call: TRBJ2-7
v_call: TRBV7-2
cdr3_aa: ASSLSGAGWGGPSYEQY

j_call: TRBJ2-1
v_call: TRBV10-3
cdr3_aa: AISESGGSYNEQF

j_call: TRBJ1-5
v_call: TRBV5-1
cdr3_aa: ASSLSGGADSNQPQH

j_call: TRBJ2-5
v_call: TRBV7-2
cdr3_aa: ASSFMGQPQETQY

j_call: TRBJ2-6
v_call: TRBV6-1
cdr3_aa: ASSESWISGASSGANVLT

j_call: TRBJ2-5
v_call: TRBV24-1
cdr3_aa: ATSDGGLAGRLQETQY

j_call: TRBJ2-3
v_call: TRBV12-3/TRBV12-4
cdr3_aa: ASSSMGRGTDTQY

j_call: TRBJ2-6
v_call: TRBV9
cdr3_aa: ASSPGTLGANVLT

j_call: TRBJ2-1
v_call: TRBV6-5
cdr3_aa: ASSPGRIYNEQF

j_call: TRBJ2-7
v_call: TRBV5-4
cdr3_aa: ASSPAGGQGQYEQY

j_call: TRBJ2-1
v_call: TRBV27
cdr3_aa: ASRNGAVYNEQF

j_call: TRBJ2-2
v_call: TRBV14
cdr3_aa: ASSQDQTGELF

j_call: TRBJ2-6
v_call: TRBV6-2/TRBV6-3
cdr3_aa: ASSYLRGSGANVLT

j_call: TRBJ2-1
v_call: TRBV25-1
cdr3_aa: ASSLQGPENEQF

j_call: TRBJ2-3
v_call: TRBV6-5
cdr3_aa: ASSYSGLDTQY

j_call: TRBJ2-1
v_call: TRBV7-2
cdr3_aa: ASSLGSKNEQF

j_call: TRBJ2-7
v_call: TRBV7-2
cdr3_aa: ASSLARLAGEAGEQY

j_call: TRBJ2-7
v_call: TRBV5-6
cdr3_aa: ASSSPGTGYTYEQY

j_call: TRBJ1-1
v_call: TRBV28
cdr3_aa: ASSSRQLGNTEAF

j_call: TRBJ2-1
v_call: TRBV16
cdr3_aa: ASSPRQGGGNEQF

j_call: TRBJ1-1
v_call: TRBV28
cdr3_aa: ASSSPRTGNTEAF

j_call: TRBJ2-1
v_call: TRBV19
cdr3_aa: ASSIDLPQGLAGVGEQF

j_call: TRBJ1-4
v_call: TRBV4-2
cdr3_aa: ASSQEDLGGEKLF

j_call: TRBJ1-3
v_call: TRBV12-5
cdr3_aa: ASGLVSGTGSGNTIY

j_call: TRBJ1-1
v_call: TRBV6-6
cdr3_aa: ASNRDPNTEAF

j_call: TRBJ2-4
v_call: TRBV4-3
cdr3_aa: ASSQALNNIQY

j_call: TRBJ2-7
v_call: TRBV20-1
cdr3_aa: SAKGTESYEQY

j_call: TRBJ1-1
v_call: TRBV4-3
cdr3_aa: ASSRVQGEAF

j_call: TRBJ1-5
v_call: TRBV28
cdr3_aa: ASSLFYQPQH

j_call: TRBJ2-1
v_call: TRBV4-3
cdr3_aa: ASSRRIHNEQF

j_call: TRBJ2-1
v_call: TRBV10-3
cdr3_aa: AISEAEGGRYNEQF